This T cell receptor beta chain was found in a study of identical twins. TCRdb analysed the 5' RACE reads with MiXCR anew, one entry per CDR3 protein. The table lists approximately 600,000 distinct CDR3 sequences, more than 9% of them singletons. The V gene's germline CDR1 is MNHEY and CDR2 SVGEGT. V was pared by 1 base and J by 1 base, with 18 bases of the junction left unmatched. The CDR3 is 20 residues long. The same data also contributed to another study, on yellow fever vaccine responses in identical twins.

This receptor was identified in a young woman in good health. This chain connects TRBV6-2 or TRBV6-3 to TRBJ2-7; 8 bases agree with TRBD2. Material: PBMCs. CDR3 protein: CASSYLRSWGGGGWSYEQYF. The DNA for the CDR3 is TGTGCCAGCAGTTACTTACGATCATGGGGAGGCGGGGGGTGGTCCTACGAGCAGTACTTC.